Below are 27 T cell receptor beta chains sequenced from a single sample in a study of blood T cell repertoires in COVID-19. Sequencing was performed with immunoSEQ multiplex PCR; in TCRdb, only in-frame clones are kept and a portion is missing. Altogether more than 200,000 clones are present, approximately 86% being singletons, with the ten largest covering over 1.1%. The sequenced material came from peripheral blood. Receptors originate from a man older than 75 with acute or convalescent COVID-19.

The chain links TRBV6-2 or TRBV6-3 to TRBJ2-7; 14 nucleotides match TRBD2. Germline V CDR1 and CDR2: MNHEY, SVGEGT. CDR3 length: 16 amino acids. J lost 3 bases, V lost 5 bases, and 6 bases had no gene match. The CDR3 reads CASSTGTSGGSYEQYF. As DNA, the CDR3 is TGTGCCAGCAGTACGGGGACTAGCGGGGGTAGCTACGAGCAGTACTTC.

The rearrangement uses TRBV6-1 and TRBJ2-2; 7 positions agree with TRBD2. The CDR3 runs to 15 residues. Trimming took 1 base from V and 11 from J; bases not matched to a gene: 10. Germline V gene data show CDR1 as MNHNS and CDR2 as SASEGT. The CDR3 is CASSEVGPSSGELFF. The CDR3 DNA sequence: TGTGCCAGCAGTGAAGTTGGGCCGTCTAGCGGCGAGCTGTTTTTT.

The CDR3 loop reads CASSYGGTGGQPQHF. The CDR3 nucleotides are TGTGCCAGCAGTTACGGTGGGACAGGGGGGCAGCCCCAGCATTTT. V and J are TRBV6-2 or TRBV6-3 and TRBJ1-5; TRBD1 matches 11 bases. The CDR3 has 15 residues. Germline V gene data show CDR1 as MNHEY and CDR2 as SVGEGT. V shed 2 bases and J 7 bases; nucleotides not matched to a gene: 4.

The J gene is TRBJ2-1, the V gene TRBV18; TRBD2 is a possible D gene (5 bases). Deletions cut 3 bases from V and 0 bases from J, with 6 bases between. Per germline, CDR1 KGHSH and CDR2 LQKENI. This CDR3 is 14 amino acids long. The CDR3 DNA reads TGTGCCAGCTCACCGCGGGCCTCCTACAATGAGCAGTTCTTC. This sequence encodes CASSPRASYNEQFF.

The chain employs TRBV5-1 and TRBJ2-2, with a tentative D call TRBD1 (6 bases). The ends were cut back, 6 bases at V and 0 bases at J, with 12 bases in the middle. Germline lookup yields CDR1 SGHRS and CDR2 YFSETQ. The length of the CDR3 is 15 residues. The CDR3 sequence is CASTQGGSNTGELFF. The CDR3 DNA is TGCGCCAGCACACAAGGGGGTTCGAACACCGGGGAGCTGTTTTTT.

Only one count was recorded for this clone. The chain links TRBV15 to TRBJ1-5; D remains unclear. Trimming cost V 1 base and J 6 bases, with 7 bases left between them. The CDR3 runs to 13 residues. Germline-derived CDR1 and CDR2 are LNHNV and YYDKDF (reference sequence). For the CDR3, the DNA is TGTGCCACCAGCAGAGTACTCGCTCAGCCCCAGCATTTT. It translates to CATSRVLAQPQHF. Using reference TRBV15 and TRBJ1-5 for the parts outside the CDR3, the full variable domain is DAMVIQNPRYQVTQFGKPVTLSCSQTLNHNVMYWYQQKSSQAPKLLFHYYDKDFNNEADTPDNFQSRRPNTSFCFLDIRSPGLGDTAMYLCATSRVLAQPQHFGDGTRLSIL.

The chain links TRBV9 to TRBJ2-5, with 10 bases lining up with TRBD2. The CDR3 loop spans 15 amino acids. Per germline, CDR1 SGDLS and CDR2 YYNGEE. Trimming removed 4 bases from V and 5 bases from J; junction bases left unmatched: 8. DNA of the CDR3: TGTGCCAGCAGCCCCGAGCGGGGGGGCGGGGAGACCCAGTACTTC. The encoded protein is CASSPERGGGETQYF.

The rearrangement links TRBV25-1 to TRBJ1-3; possibly TRBD1 for D (5 bases). The CDR3 loop spans 13 amino acids. Germline values: CDR1 MGHDK, CDR2 SYGVNS. Trimming took off 6 bases at V and 8 bases at J, with 14 bases between the two ends. CDR3 region: CASSPGFDYTIYF. CDR3 DNA: TGTGCCAGCAGCCCAGGGTTTGACTACACCATATATTTT.

The V and J genes are TRBV29-1 and TRBJ1-2; 8 bases agree with TRBD1. There are 12 residues in the CDR3. Germline V lookup: CDR1 SQVTM, CDR2 ANQGSEA. Trimming at V came to 3 bases and at J to 4 bases, leaving 1 base not matched to a gene. CDR3 DNA: TGCAGCGTTGATACAGGGGGCTATGGCTACACCTTC. It translates to CSVDTGGYGYTF.

The chain joins TRBV5-1 to TRBJ1-1, with D perhaps TRBD1 (5 bases). The CDR3 is made up of 14 amino acids. Germline values: CDR1 SGHRS, CDR2 YFSETQ. The V end lost 4 bases, the J end lost 1 base, and 11 bases lay between the germline ends. CDR3 residues: CASSRLDRNTEAFF. In DNA form, the CDR3 reads TGCGCCAGCAGCCGACTCGACAGGAACACTGAAGCTTTCTTT.

About this clone itself: Other DNA sequences of this sample code for an identical CDR3. DNA for the CDR3: TGTGCCAGCAGCCAAGCACTGGGCTACACCTTC. Translated: CASSQALGYTF. The gene calls are TRBV3-1 (or the pseudogene TRBV3-2) and TRBJ1-2; D not resolved. The germline gives CDR1 LGHDT, CDR2 YNNKEL (reference sequence). The CDR3 length is 11 residues. V was shortened by 1 base and J by 8 bases, with 5 bases between the two germline ends.

The chain employs TRBV3-1 (or the pseudogene TRBV3-2) and TRBJ2-1, with 10 bases matching TRBD1. CDR3 size: 15 residues. Germline CDR1 LGHDT, CDR2 YNNKEL (reference sequence). Trimming at V came to 4 bases and at J to 2 bases, leaving 2 bases not matched to a gene. The CDR3 coding sequence is TGTGCCAGCAGCCCCGGACAGGGGGCCTACAATGAGCAGTTCTTC. Residues: CASSPGQGAYNEQFF.

The chain recombines TRBV11-2 with TRBJ1-4, with 8 bases lining up with TRBD1. There are 16 residues in the CDR3. Trimming at V came to 5 bases and at J to 0 bases, leaving 5 bases not matched to a gene. From germline, CDR1 is SGHAT and CDR2 FQNNGV. This CDR3 reads CASSRDRRSTNEKLFF. As DNA, the CDR3 is TGTGCCAGCAGCCGGGACAGGAGATCAACTAATGAAAAACTGTTTTTT.

The V and J genes are TRBV24-1 and TRBJ1-5; TRBD1 agrees at 7 bases. CDR1 KGHDR and CDR2 SFDVKD come from the germline V gene. The ends lost 4 bases at V and 0 bases at J; junction bases unmatched: 8. The length of the CDR3 is 17 residues. This CDR3 reads CATSDQTGQDSNQPQHF. The DNA for the CDR3 is TGTGCCACCAGTGACCAGACAGGGCAGGATAGCAATCAGCCCCAGCATTTT.

This chain joins TRBV2 and TRBJ1-2; D is undetermined. The V and J ends lost 4 bases and 0 bases respectively, with 9 bases between them. The CDR3 covers 14 residues. Germline loops: CDR1 SNHLY, CDR2 FYNNEI. The CDR3 spells CASSGSQPNYGYTF. CDR3 coding DNA: TGTGCCAGCAGTGGGTCACAGCCTAACTATGGCTACACCTTC.

The chain employs TRBV29-1 and TRBJ2-1; 10 bases match TRBD2. V gave up 3 bases and J gave up 7 bases; unmatched junction bases: 6. Germline V lookup: CDR1 SQVTM, CDR2 ANQGSEA. CDR3 length equals 14 residues. Here the CDR3 reads CSVEGSSGRNEQFF. The CDR3 bases are TGCAGCGTTGAGGGGTCTAGCGGGAGAAATGAGCAGTTCTTC.

The rearrangement joins TRBV5-1 to TRBJ2-7; the D gene is possibly TRBD1 (6 bases). Between the trimmed V and J ends, which lost 3 bases and 2 bases, there was a span of 9 bases. The CDR3 length is 13 residues. Germline V lookup: CDR1 SGHRS, CDR2 YFSETQ. In nucleotides, the CDR3 is TGCGCCAGCAGCTCCAGGGGTACCTACGAGCAGTACTTC. This encodes CASSSRGTYEQYF.

A few counts support this clone. V gene TRBV27 combines with J gene TRBJ1-2, with 8 nucleotides matching TRBD1. V shed 5 bases, J shed 6 bases, and the junction held 5 bases outside the gene matches. CDR3 length: 13 residues. Germline CDR1 reads MNHEY; CDR2 reads SMNVEV (reference sequence). CDR3 in DNA: TGTGCCAGCAGTACCAGGGACAGGCATGGCTACACCTTC. Amino acid sequence: CASSTRDRHGYTF.

J is TRBJ1-6 and V is TRBV4-1, with TRBD1 identical over 9 bases. The junction had 10 bases not matched to a gene; V was cut back by 0 bases and J by 10 bases. Looked up from germline, CDR1 is MGHRA and CDR2 is YSYEKL. The CDR3 contains 17 residues. Here the CDR3 DNA reads TGCGCCAGCAGCCAAGAGGGGATTACAGGGGGCTTATCACCCCTCCACTTT. This gives the protein CASSQEGITGGLSPLHF.

The chain couples TRBV12-5 to TRBJ1-4, with 7 bases matching TRBD1. Germline trimming cut 4 bases from V and 8 bases from J; bases unmatched to any gene: 10. The CDR3 is made up of 15 amino acids. Germline CDR1 LGHNT, CDR2 FRNRAP. CDR3 protein: CASGSGDSGKEKLFF. In DNA, the CDR3 is TGTGCTAGTGGTTCAGGGGACAGTGGTAAAGAAAAACTGTTTTTT.

The J gene is TRBJ1-2, the V gene TRBV5-4, with D possibly TRBD1 on 5 matching bases. Deletions cut 3 bases from V and 4 bases from J, with 16 bases between. Germline CDR1 is SGHNT and CDR2 is YYREEE (reference sequence). The CDR3 runs 15 residues. The CDR3 loop is CASSSPLGGSYGYTF. The CDR3 nucleotides are TGTGCCAGCAGCTCCCCACTGGGGGGGTCCTATGGCTACACCTTC.

This sequence joins TRBV29-1 and TRBJ2-5; 8 nucleotides align to TRBD2. Trimming at V came to 4 bases and at J to 5 bases, leaving 6 bases not matched to a gene. Germline CDR1 reads SQVTM; CDR2 reads ANQGSEA. This CDR3 has 13 amino acids. The CDR3 sequence: CSVAGGGEETQYF. The CDR3 nucleotides read TGCAGCGTTGCCGGGGGGGGCGAGGAGACCCAGTACTTC.

The rearrangement links TRBV10-2 to TRBJ2-7, with TRBD2 identical over 15 bases. Germline V lookup: CDR1 WSHSY, CDR2 SAAADI. CDR3 length equals 16 residues. V lost 7 bases, J lost 7 bases, and 11 bases stayed unmatched. As DNA, the CDR3 is TGCGCCAGCACCTGGACTAGCGGGAGGGCCACGGGGGAGCAGTACTTC. It translates to CASTWTSGRATGEQYF.

The rearrangement joins TRBV5-5 to TRBJ1-2; D unclear. CDR1 is SGHKS, CDR2 YYEKEE, per germline (reference sequence). The ends were cut back, 4 bases at V and 8 bases at J, with 24 bases in the middle. The CDR3 covers 16 residues. CDR3 sequence reads: CASSPAVSAGESGYTF. The CDR3 DNA reads TGTGCCAGCAGCCCGGCCGTAAGCGCTGGGGAGAGCGGCTACACCTTC.

This clone was picked up one time. The chain links TRBV18 to TRBJ2-2; D gene ambiguous. Trimming cost V 0 bases and J 6 bases, with 8 bases left between them. Looked up from germline, CDR1 is KGHSH and CDR2 is LQKENI. CDR3 length: 14 amino acids. In DNA, the CDR3 is TGTGCCAGCTCACCACCATTGTCTTCCGGGGAGCTGTTTTTT. It specifies CASSPPLSSGELFF.

The chain couples TRBV5-1 to TRBJ2-2; the match to TRBD1 covers 8 bases. V shed 1 base and J 5 bases; nucleotides not matched to a gene: 7. Looked up from germline, CDR1 is SGHRS and CDR2 is YFSETQ. The CDR3 has 16 amino acids. CDR3 in amino acids: CASSLTTGGGTGELFF. Written as DNA, the CDR3 is TGCGCCAGCAGCTTGACAACAGGGGGAGGTACCGGGGAGCTGTTTTTT.

The J gene is TRBJ2-5, the V gene TRBV20-1, with D unclear. Between the trimmed V and J ends, which lost 3 bases and 0 bases, there was a span of 8 bases. The CDR3 is 13 residues long. Germline CDR1 reads DFQATT; CDR2 reads SNEGSKA (reference sequence). CDR3 in DNA: TGCAGTGCTAGTGAAGCCCACCAAGAGACCCAGTACTTC. Amino acid sequence: CSASEAHQETQYF.